This TCR beta chain was recorded in a study of vaccination and CD4 T cells after COVID-19 (dated by TCRdb to between 2022 and 2023). Looking at the study overall: Every convalescent patient had a positive nasal swab PCR test for SARS-CoV-2, with mild disease in nine patients and severe disease in one. Six males and four females were included in the convalescent cohort, with two Hispanic individuals, seven Caucasians, two Asians and one multiracial person represented. Two doses of either the Pfizer-BioNTech BNT162b2 vaccine (n=8) or the Moderna mRNA-1273 vaccine (n=2) were administered to participants. Post-COVID blood samples were collected from convalescent patients a median of roughly 100 days after diagnosis, with a range of about 30 to 161 days. Post-vaccine blood samples were obtained a median of around 67 days after the second vaccine dose, with a range of 14 to 241 days. Three convalescent patients were sampled both early after vaccination (day 14) and late after vaccination (days 161 to 241). Overlapping spike peptide pools from SARS-CoV-2 and from the common cold coronaviruses HCoV-NL63, HCoV-OC43 and HCoV-229E were used as culture stimuli. As controls, cultures received a CEFX viral epitope pool (the positive control), an HIV-1 Nef peptide pool (the negative control), or no peptide at all. In nine to eleven COVID-19 convalescent patients and a handful of infection-naive healthy vaccine recipients, researchers compared the spike-specific CD4+ TCR repertoire from before mRNA vaccination with the repertoire from after. Overall study results and their limits: In convalescent patients, a median around 86% of post-vaccine SARS-CoV-2-reactive clones were detected only after vaccination, and vaccine-specific priming was suggested by this finding. Relatively few convalescent patients were included in the study, and early timepoints after natural infection were not analyzed. An increase in the median number of SARS-CoV-2-reactive clonotypes from approximately 20 after infection to a few dozen after vaccination was observed, but the change was not found to be significant. Nearly all vaccine-specific clones in convalescent patients (304 of 307) were mono-reactive for SARS-CoV-2 spike rather than cross-reactive with common cold coronaviruses.

This clonotype was counted only a few times. Its binding antigen is unknown. Nothing much larger sits one base from this clone, and base qualities are not available. According to the study, the label for this sample's time point signals: late sampling 161 to 241 days after vaccination in a few convalescent patients. The treatment or condition label, read with the paper, signifies: approximately nine-day PBMC culture with coronavirus spike peptide pools or control peptides (ViraFEST assay). The study used the ViraFEST assay, which expanded antigen-specific T cells with peptide pools and then identified expanded clonotypes by TCR sequencing. The convalescent patients' positive SARS-CoV-2 PCR tests fell between March and December 2020, which was before the Alpha, Beta and Delta variants emerged in the United States. Each well held around 2.1 million PBMCs cultured with 10 ug/ml peptide pools in IMDM containing about 5% human AB serum and 7.5 to 10 IU/ml IL-2. Half of the culture medium was replaced with fresh IL-2-containing medium on days 3 and 7. After 9 to 11 days of culture, CD4+ T cells were isolated by negative selection with the EasySep CD4+ T cell isolation kit. PBMCs were separated from whole blood using Ficoll-Paque Plus gradient centrifugation and then either used fresh or cryopreserved at -140C. Each culture condition was generally run in triplicate wells.

Via the germline V gene, CDR1 is KGHDR and CDR2 SFDVKD. The CDR3 holds 15 amino acids from the cysteine to the phenylalanine. Kept here is only the CDR3 DNA, which spans 45 bases and is read in frame from base 1. V is reduced by 4 bases and J by 1 base, leaving a spacing of 12 bases between them. The library was prepared using PCR. At the Johns Hopkins FTIC core, DNA from the cultured CD4+ T cells underwent TCR sequencing with the Oncomine TCR Beta short-read assay. The QIAamp micro DNA kit was used to extract genomic DNA from the cultured CD4+ T cells. Oncomine TCR Beta libraries from cultured CD4+ T cells were pooled with unique dual indexes and sequenced on an Illumina iSeq 100. From the authors' description of their analysis: Non-productive sequences were removed, and CDR3s not starting with C, not ending with F or W, or shorter than 7 amino acids were discarded. The MANAFEST web application identified antigen-specific clonotypes by comparing peptide-stimulated wells against reference wells and other culture wells. An FDR below 0.05, an odds ratio above 5, and a productive frequency above 0.1% in at least two of three replicate wells were required for clones to be considered positive. A clonotype was classed as cross-reactive if the clonotype showed significant expansion both in SARS-CoV-2 spike wells and in at least one common cold coronavirus spike condition. Similarity between CDR3 sequences was evaluated in R version 3.6.1 using Levenshtein distances (stringdist) and unrooted phylogenetic trees (ape). TCRdb passed the public sequencing reads through fastp at Q25 and MiXCR, retaining productive beta sequences. When rows share a CDR3 protein, they turn into one entry using the most common DNA and genes. The V and J calls shown here were made by TCRdb, not taken from the authors' results. For this sample there are 15,000 to 20,000 distinct CDR3 sequences; about 45% appear just once. Roughly 16% of the sample goes to the ten largest clones.

The sequence joins TRBV24-1 to TRBJ1-1; matching of 5 bases hints at TRBD1 as the D gene. The source material was CD4+ T cells from blood, cultured in vitro, sampled about 7 months after SARS-CoV-2 vaccination. The sequence was collected from a human donor who had recovered from COVID-19. The CDR3 in this case is CATSDPGRPNTEAFF. The nucleotide sequence reads as follows: TGTGCCACCAGTGACCCGGGACGGCCGAACACTGAAGCTTTCTTT.